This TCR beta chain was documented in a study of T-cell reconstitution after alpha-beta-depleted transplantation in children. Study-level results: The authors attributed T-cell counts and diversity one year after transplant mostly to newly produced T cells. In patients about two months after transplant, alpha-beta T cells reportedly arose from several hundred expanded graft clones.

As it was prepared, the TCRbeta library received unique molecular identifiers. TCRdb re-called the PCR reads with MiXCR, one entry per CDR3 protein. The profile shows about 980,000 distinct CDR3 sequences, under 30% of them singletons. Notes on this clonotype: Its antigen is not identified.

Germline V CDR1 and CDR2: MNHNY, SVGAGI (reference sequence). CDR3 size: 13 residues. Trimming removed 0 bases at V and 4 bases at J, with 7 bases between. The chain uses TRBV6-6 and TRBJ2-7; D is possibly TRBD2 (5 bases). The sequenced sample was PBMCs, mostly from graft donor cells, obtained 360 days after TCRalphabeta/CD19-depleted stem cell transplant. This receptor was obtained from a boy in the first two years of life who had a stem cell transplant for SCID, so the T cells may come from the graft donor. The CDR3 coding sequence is TGTGCCAGCAGTTACTCAAGGGAGTACGAGCAGTACTTC. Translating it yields CASSYSREYEQYF.